Listed below are T cell receptor beta chains from one sample, sequenced in a study of shared clonotypes between healthy human individuals. Data came from immunoSEQ multiplex PCR; TCRdb stores just in-frame clones and leaves some out. Found here are about 2,100,000 clones, just over 90% of them singletons; the top ten hold roughly 1.7%. Material for sequencing was naive CD8+ T cells from PBMCs. The source of these receptors is a man aged 18 to 29 in good health. Some clones in this sample may be carry-over from other donors' samples. Each CDR3 is given with its conserved first and last residue. D genes are given only for firm matches. The listing skips clone size in some rows; elsewhere it reads once, few, many or a size class.

size: few; J: TRBJ2-7; V: TRBV5-1; D: NA; CDR3: CASSERPTYEQYF; DNA: TGCGCCAGCAGTGAGAGACCCACCTACGAGCAGTACTTC
size: NA; J: TRBJ2-3; V: TRBV7-9; D: TRBD1; CDR3: CASSPYRTGYTDTQYF; DNA: TGTGCCAGCAGTCCTTACAGGACAGGTTACACAGATACGCAGTATTTT
size: NA; J: TRBJ1-2; V: TRBV4-1; D: NA; CDR3: CASSTGINYGYTF; DNA: TGCGCCAGCAGCACGGGCATTAACTATGGCTACACCTTC
size: NA; J: TRBJ1-1; V: TRBV27; D: TRBD1; CDR3: CASSLVQPTGETMNTEAFF; DNA: TGTGCCAGCAGTTTAGTCCAACCCACAGGGGAGACAATGAACACTGAAGCTTTCTTT
size: NA; J: TRBJ1-5; V: TRBV27; D: NA; CDR3: CASSLSSNQPQHF; DNA: TGTGCCAGCAGTTTATCCAGCAATCAGCCCCAGCATTTT
size: NA; J: TRBJ2-7; V: TRBV27; D: TRBD2; CDR3: CASSLRGVLREQYF; DNA: TGTGCCAGCAGTTTACGGGGGGTCCTTCGTGAGCAGTACTTC
size: NA; J: TRBJ2-1; V: TRBV5-1; D: NA; CDR3: CASSLEDSPDNEQFF; DNA: TGCGCCAGCAGCTTGGAGGACAGCCCGGACAATGAGCAGTTCTTC
size: NA; J: TRBJ2-2; V: TRBV27; D: TRBD1; CDR3: CASSLGQLTGELFF; DNA: TGTGCCAGCAGTCTGGGACAGCTCACCGGGGAGCTGTTTTTT
size: NA; J: TRBJ2-1; V: TRBV7-9; D: TRBD2; CDR3: CASIPLAGVPYNEQFF; DNA: TGTGCCAGCATCCCCCTAGCGGGAGTACCCTACAATGAGCAGTTCTTC
size: NA; J: TRBJ2-1; V: TRBV27; D: NA; CDR3: CASSLLRADGSYNEQFF; DNA: TGTGCCAGCAGTTTACTCAGGGCAGACGGTTCCTACAATGAGCAGTTCTTC
size: NA; J: TRBJ2-7; V: TRBV27; D: TRBD2; CDR3: CASSFSSGRAPYEQYF; DNA: TGTGCCAGCAGTTTTTCTAGCGGGAGGGCCCCCTACGAGCAGTACTTC
size: NA; J: TRBJ2-1; V: TRBV7-2; D: NA; CDR3: CASSPTGGLDYNEQFF; DNA: TGTGCCAGCAGCCCTACGGGCGGGCTGGACTACAATGAGCAGTTCTTC
size: NA; J: TRBJ1-1; V: TRBV2; D: NA; CDR3: CATIRTANTEAFF; DNA: TGTGCCACTATAAGGACAGCTAATACTGAAGCTTTCTTT
size: NA; J: TRBJ2-7; V: TRBV28; D: NA; CDR3: CARNQGNEQYF; DNA: TGTGCCAGAAATCAGGGGAACGAGCAGTACTTC
size: NA; J: TRBJ1-1; V: TRBV15; D: NA; CDR3: CATSRDRGMNTEAFF; DNA: TGTGCCACCAGCAGAGACAGGGGAATGAACACTGAAGCTTTCTTT
size: NA; J: TRBJ2-5; V: TRBV28; D: NA; CDR3: CASSPVEGVETQYF; DNA: TGTGCCAGCAGCCCGGTCGAGGGGGTAGAGACCCAGTACTTC
size: once; J: TRBJ2-1; V: TRBV7-7; D: TRBD2; CDR3: CASSLTSGRLNEQFF; DNA: TGTGCCAGCAGCTTGACTAGCGGGAGACTGAATGAGCAGTTCTTC
size: NA; J: TRBJ2-5; V: TRBV10-3; D: TRBD1; CDR3: CAISDLPWTGGEETQYF; DNA: TGTGCCATCAGTGATCTACCCTGGACAGGGGGGGAAGAGACCCAGTACTTC
size: NA; J: TRBJ2-4; V: TRBV7-7; D: TRBD1; CDR3: CASSRDRADIQYF; DNA: TGTGCCAGCAGCAGGGACAGGGCCGACATTCAGTACTTC
size: NA; J: TRBJ2-6; V: TRBV15; D: TRBD1; CDR3: CATSTRQGAISGANVLTF; DNA: TGTGCCACCAGCACGCGACAGGGGGCAATATCTGGGGCCAACGTCCTGACTTTC
size: NA; J: TRBJ2-1; V: TRBV9; D: TRBD2; CDR3: CASSVAGTSSYNEQFF; DNA: TGTGCCAGCAGCGTCGCCGGGACTAGCTCCTACAATGAGCAGTTCTTC
size: NA; J: TRBJ2-1; V: TRBV10-1; D: NA; CDR3: CASSDGTPLHEQFF; DNA: TGCGCCAGCAGTGACGGAACTCCCTTGCATGAGCAGTTCTTC
size: NA; J: TRBJ1-1; V: TRBV28; D: NA; CDR3: CASSLDSGEAFF; DNA: TGTGCCAGCAGTTTAGACAGTGGTGAAGCTTTCTTT
size: few; J: TRBJ2-2; V: TRBV6-1; D: NA; CDR3: CASSLLENTGELFF; DNA: TGTGCCAGCAGTCTACTAGAGAACACCGGGGAGCTGTTTTTT
size: NA; J: TRBJ1-1; V: TRBV29-1; D: NA; CDR3: CSVRGESSEAFF; DNA: TGCAGCGTTAGAGGGGAGAGTTCTGAAGCTTTCTTT
size: NA; J: TRBJ2-4; V: TRBV6-5; D: TRBD1; CDR3: CASRHRGGIDIQYF; DNA: TGTGCCAGCAGGCACAGGGGCGGAATTGACATTCAGTACTTC
size: once; J: TRBJ2-7; V: TRBV27; D: TRBD2; CDR3: CASSLSPPSGTVEQYF; DNA: TGTGCCAGCAGTTTATCCCCCCCTAGCGGGACGGTCGAGCAGTACTTC
size: once; J: TRBJ2-2; V: TRBV15; D: NA; CDR3: CATNTFPGQMGTGELFF; DNA: TGTGCCACCAACACATTCCCGGGCCAGATGGGGACCGGGGAGCTGTTTTTT
size: NA; J: TRBJ2-5; V: TRBV5-1; D: NA; CDR3: CASSPEGQKETQYF; DNA: TGCGCCAGCAGCCCTGAAGGCCAGAAAGAGACCCAGTACTTC